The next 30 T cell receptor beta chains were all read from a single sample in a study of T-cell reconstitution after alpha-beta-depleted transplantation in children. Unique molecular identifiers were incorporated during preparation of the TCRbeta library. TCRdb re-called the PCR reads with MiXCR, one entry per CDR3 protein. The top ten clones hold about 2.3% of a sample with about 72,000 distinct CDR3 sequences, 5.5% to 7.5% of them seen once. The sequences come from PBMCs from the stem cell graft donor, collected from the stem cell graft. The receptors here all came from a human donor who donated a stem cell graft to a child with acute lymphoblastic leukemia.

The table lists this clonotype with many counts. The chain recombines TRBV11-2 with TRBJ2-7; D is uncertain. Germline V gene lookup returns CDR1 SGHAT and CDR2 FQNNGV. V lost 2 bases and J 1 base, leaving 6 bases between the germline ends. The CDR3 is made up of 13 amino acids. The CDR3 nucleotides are TGTGCCAGCAGCTTATCATCATCCTACGAGCAGTACTTC. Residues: CASSLSSSYEQYF.

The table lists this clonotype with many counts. CDR3 DNA: TGTGCCAGCAGCTCGCGGGGGCACCCCTACGAGCAGTACTTC. Protein product: CASSSRGHPYEQYF. This chain joins TRBV9 and TRBJ2-7, with D tentatively TRBD2 (7 bases). The V and J ends lost 4 bases and 2 bases respectively, with 13 bases between them. Per the germline V gene, CDR1 is SGDLS and CDR2 is YYNGEE. The CDR3 consists of 14 residues.

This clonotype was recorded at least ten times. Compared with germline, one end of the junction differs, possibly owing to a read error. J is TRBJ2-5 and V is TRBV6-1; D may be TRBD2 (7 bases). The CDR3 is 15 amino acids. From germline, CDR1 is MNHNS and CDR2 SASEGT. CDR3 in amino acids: CAISGRGVTEETQYF. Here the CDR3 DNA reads TGTGCCATCAGTGGGAGGGGGGTGACAGAAGAGACCCAGTACTTC.

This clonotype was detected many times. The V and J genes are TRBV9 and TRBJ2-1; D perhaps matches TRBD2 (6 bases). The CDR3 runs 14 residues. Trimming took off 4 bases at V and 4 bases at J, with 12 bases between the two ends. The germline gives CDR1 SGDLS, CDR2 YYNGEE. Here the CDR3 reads CASSPGLIYNEQFF. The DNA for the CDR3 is TGTGCCAGCAGCCCGGGACTGATATACAATGAGCAGTTCTTC. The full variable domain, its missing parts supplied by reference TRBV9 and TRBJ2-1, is DSGVTQTPKHLITATGQRVTLRCSPRSGDLSVYWYQQSLDQGLQFLIQYYNGEERAKGNILERFSAQQFPDLHSELNLSSLELGDSALYFCASSPGLIYNEQFFGPGTRLTVL.

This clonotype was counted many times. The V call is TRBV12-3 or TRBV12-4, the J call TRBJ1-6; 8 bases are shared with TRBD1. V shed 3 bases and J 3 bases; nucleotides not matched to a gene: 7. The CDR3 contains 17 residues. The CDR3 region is CASSFLGTGVYNSPLHF. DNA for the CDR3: TGTGCCAGCAGTTTTCTCGGGACAGGAGTCTATAATTCACCCCTCCACTTT.

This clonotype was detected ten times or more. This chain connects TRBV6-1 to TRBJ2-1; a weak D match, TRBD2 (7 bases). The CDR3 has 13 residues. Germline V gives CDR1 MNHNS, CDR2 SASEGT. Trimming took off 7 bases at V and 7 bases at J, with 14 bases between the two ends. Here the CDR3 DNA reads TGTGCCAGCATGAAGGGGGGGGCAAATGAGCAGTTCTTC. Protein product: CASMKGGANEQFF.

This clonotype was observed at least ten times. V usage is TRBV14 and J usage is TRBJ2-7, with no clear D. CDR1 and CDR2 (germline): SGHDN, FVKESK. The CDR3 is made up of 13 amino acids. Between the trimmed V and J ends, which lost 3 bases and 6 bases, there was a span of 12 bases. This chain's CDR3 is CASSQISLGEQYF. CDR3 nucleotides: TGTGCCAGCAGCCAGATAAGTTTAGGCGAGCAGTACTTC.

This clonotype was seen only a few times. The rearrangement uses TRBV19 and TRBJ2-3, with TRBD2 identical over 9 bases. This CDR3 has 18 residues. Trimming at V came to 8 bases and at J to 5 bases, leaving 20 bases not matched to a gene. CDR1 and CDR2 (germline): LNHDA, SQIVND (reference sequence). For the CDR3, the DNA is TGTGCCAGTCGCCCAAGGGGATTTAGCGGGGGAATGGGAGATACGCAGTATTTT. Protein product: CASRPRGFSGGMGDTQYF.

The CDR3 loop reads CASSLGVDIQYF. The CDR3 DNA is TGTGCCAGCAGCCTGGGTGTTGACATTCAGTACTTC. The rearrangement links TRBV5-6 to TRBJ2-4, with D hard to call. Germline V lookup: CDR1 SGHDT, CDR2 YYEEEE. The V gene lost 4 bases and the J gene lost 8 bases, with 10 bases spanning the gap. The CDR3 contains 12 residues.

The CDR3 DNA is TGTGCCAGCAGATCCGGGACAGGGAGCTCCTACGAGCAGTACTTC. Translating gives CASRSGTGSSYEQYF. This chain links TRBV6-1 with TRBJ2-7; 9 positions match TRBD1. The germline V gene has CDR1 MNHNS and CDR2 SASEGT. This CDR3 has 15 amino acids. The V and J ends lost 6 bases and 0 bases, in that order; junction bases with no gene match: 6.

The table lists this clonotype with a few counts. Here the CDR3 reads CASSLQGNGYTF. The DNA of the CDR3 is TGTGCCAGCAGTTTACAGGGGAATGGCTACACCTTC. This chain connects TRBV2 to TRBJ1-2, with 7 bases matching TRBD1. Germline V gene lookup returns CDR1 SNHLY and CDR2 FYNNEI. This CDR3 contains 12 residues. Trimming removed 5 bases from V and 6 bases from J; junction bases left unmatched: 3.

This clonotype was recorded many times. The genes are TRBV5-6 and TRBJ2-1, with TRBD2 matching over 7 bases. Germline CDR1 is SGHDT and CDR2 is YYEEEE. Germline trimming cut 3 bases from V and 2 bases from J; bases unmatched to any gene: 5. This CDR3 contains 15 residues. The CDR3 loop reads CASSSTSVTYNEQFF. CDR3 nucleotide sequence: TGTGCCAGCAGCTCAACTAGCGTTACCTACAATGAGCAGTTCTTC.

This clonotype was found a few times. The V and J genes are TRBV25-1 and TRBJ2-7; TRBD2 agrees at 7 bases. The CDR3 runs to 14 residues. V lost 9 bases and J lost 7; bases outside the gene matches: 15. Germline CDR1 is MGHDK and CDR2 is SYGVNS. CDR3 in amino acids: CASRRESGSREQYF. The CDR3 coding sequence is TGTGCCAGTAGGCGGGAGAGCGGGTCGAGGGAGCAGTACTTC.

The CDR3 here is CAISGVQGAQQYF. In nucleotides, the CDR3 is TGTGCCATCAGTGGAGTACAGGGGGCCCAGCAGTACTTC. J is TRBJ2-7 and V is TRBV10-3; TRBD1 matches at 9 bases. CDR3 length equals 13 residues. In germline, CDR1 is ENHRY, CDR2 SYGVKD. V dropped 4 bases and J dropped 8; count of bases not matched to a gene: 6.

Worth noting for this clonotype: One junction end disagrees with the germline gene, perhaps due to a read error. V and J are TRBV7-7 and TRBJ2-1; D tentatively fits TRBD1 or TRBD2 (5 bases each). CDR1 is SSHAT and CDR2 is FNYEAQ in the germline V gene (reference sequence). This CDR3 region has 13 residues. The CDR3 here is CASSRDQNNEQFF. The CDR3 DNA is TGTGCTAGCAGCCGGGACCAAAACAATGAGCAGTTCTTC.

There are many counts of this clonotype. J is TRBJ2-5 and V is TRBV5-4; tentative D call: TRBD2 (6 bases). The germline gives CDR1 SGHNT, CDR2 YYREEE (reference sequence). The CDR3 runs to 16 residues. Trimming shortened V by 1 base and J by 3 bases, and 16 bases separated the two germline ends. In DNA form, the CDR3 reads TGTGCCAGCAGCTTGATAGTAGCAGGAGGGAAAGAGACCCAGTACTTC. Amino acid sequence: CASSLIVAGGKETQYF.

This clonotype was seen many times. The CDR3 reads CASSSGTSRGELFF. CDR3 DNA: TGCGCCAGCAGTTCCGGGACTAGCCGCGGGGAGCTGTTTTTT. V is TRBV10-2 and J is TRBJ2-2; 9 nucleotides match TRBD2. V trimming: 5 bases; J trimming: 7 bases; junction bases outside the gene matches: 5. CDR3 length equals 14 residues. In germline, CDR1 is WSHSY, CDR2 SAAADI.

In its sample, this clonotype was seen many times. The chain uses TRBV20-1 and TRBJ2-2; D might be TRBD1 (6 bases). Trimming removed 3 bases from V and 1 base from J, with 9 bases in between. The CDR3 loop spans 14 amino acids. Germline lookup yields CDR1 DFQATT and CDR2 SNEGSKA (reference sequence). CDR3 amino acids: CSASKGENTGELFF. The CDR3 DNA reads TGCAGTGCTAGTAAGGGGGAGAACACCGGGGAGCTGTTTTTT.

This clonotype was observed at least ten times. CDR3 DNA sequence: TGTGCCAGCAGCCAAGGACAGGTCGGAGAGACCCAGTACTTC. Translation gives CASSQGQVGETQYF. This chain connects TRBV14 to TRBJ2-5; tentatively, D is TRBD1 (6 bases). Trimming shortened V by 1 base and J by 4 bases, and 10 bases separated the two germline ends. The germline CDR1 and CDR2 sequences are SGHDN and FVKESK. The CDR3 sequence is 14 residues long. The complete variable domain, with remaining parts taken from reference TRBV14 and TRBJ2-5, reads EAGVTQFPSHSVIEKGQTVTLRCDPISGHDNLYWYRRVMGKEIKFLLHFVKESKQDESGMPNNRFLAERTGGTYSTLKVQPAELEDSGVYFCASSQGQVGETQYFGPGTRLLVL.

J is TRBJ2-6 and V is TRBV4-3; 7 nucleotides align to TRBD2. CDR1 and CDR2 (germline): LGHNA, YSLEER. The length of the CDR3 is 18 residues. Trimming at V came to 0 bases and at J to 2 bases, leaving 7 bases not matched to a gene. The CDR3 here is CASSQEGLGGTGANVLTF. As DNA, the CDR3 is TGCGCCAGCAGCCAAGAGGGTTTGGGGGGGACTGGGGCCAACGTCCTGACTTTC.

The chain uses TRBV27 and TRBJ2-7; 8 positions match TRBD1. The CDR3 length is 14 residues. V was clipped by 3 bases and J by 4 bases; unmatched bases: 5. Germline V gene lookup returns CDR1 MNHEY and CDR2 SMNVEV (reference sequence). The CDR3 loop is CASSFAGGAYEQYF. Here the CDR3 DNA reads TGTGCCAGCAGTTTCGCAGGGGGCGCTTACGAGCAGTACTTC.

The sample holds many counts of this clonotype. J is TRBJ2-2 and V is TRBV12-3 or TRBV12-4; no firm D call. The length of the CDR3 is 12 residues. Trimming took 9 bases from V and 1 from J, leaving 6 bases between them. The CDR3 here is CASPGNTGELFF. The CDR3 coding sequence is TGTGCCAGTCCAGGGAACACCGGGGAGCTGTTTTTT.

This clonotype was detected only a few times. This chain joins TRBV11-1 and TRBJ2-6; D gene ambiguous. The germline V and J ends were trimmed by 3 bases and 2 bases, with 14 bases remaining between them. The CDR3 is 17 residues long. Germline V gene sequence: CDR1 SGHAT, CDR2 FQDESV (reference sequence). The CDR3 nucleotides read TGTGCCAGCAGCTTCGATAACAGTCTGGCTGGGGCCAACGTCCTGACTTTC. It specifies CASSFDNSLAGANVLTF.

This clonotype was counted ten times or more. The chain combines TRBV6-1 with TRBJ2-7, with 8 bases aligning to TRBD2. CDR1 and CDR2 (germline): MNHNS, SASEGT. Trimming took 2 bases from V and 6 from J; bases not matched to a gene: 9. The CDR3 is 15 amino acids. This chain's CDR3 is CASSESGGGRVEQYF. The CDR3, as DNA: TGTGCCAGCAGTGAAAGCGGGGGAGGCAGGGTCGAGCAGTACTTC.

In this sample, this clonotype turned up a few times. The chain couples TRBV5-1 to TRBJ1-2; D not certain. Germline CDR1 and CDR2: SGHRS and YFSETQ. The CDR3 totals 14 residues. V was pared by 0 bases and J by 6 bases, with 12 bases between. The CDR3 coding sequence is TGCGCCAGCAGCTTGGGAGAGGGAGCTAATGGCTACACCTTC. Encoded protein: CASSLGEGANGYTF.

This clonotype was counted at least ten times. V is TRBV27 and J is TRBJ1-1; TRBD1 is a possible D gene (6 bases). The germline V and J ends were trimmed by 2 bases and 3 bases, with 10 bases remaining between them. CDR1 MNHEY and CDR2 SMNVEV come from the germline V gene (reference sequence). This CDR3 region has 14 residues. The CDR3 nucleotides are TGTGCCAGCAGTTTACAGGGGCGGGACACTGAAGCTTTCTTT. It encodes CASSLQGRDTEAFF.

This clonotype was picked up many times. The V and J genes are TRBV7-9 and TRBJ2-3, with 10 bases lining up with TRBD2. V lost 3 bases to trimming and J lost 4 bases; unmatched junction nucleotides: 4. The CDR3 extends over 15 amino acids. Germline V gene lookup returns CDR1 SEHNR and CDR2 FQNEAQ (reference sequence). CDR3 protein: CASSFLAGDADTQYF. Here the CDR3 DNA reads TGTGCCAGCAGCTTTCTAGCGGGAGACGCAGATACGCAGTATTTT.

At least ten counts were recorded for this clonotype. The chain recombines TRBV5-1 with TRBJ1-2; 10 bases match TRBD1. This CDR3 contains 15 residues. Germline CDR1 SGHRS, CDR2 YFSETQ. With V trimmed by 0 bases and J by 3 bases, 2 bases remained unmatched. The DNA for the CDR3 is TGCGCCAGCAGCTTGGTGGGACAGGGGTACTATGGCTACACCTTC. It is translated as CASSLVGQGYYGYTF.

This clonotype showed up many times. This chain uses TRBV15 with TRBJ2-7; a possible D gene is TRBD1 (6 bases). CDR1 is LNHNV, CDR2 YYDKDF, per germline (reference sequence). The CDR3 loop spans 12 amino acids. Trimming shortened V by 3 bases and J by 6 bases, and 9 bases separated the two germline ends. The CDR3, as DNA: TGTGCCACCAGCAGTGGGACACTCGAGCAGTACTTC. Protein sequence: CATSSGTLEQYF.

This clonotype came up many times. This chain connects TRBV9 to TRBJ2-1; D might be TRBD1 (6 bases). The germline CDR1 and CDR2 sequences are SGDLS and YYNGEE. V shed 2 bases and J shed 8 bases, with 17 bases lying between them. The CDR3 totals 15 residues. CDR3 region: CASSVRGQSRDEQFF. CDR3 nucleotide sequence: TGTGCCAGCAGCGTTAGAGGACAGTCTAGGGATGAGCAGTTCTTC.